This T cell receptor (beta chain) originates from a study of CD8 T cells in ankylosing spondylitis. General study findings and limits: Disease-linked clones displayed a CD8+ phenotype and appeared relatively rarely in peripheral blood.

TCRdb ran MiXCR on the 5' RACE reads and lists one entry per CDR3 protein. The sample contains about 220,000 distinct CDR3 sequences, 10% to 13% of which appear only once. Worth noting for this clonotype: No antigen is known for it.

Germline V gene lookup returns CDR1 LNHNV and CDR2 YYDKDF (reference sequence). The CDR3 loop spans 13 amino acids. Trimming cost V 0 bases and J 6 bases, with 6 bases left between them. J is TRBJ1-5 and V is TRBV15, with D maybe TRBD1 (5 bases). The origin of this receptor is a male donor with ankylosing spondylitis or in good health (not recorded which). Sequences were obtained from blood, either unsorted or a sorted T cell fraction (not recorded which). CDR3 DNA: TGTGCCACCAGCAGAGACAGGGTTCAGCCCCAGCATTTT. It encodes CATSRDRVQPQHF.